This T cell receptor (beta chain) was documented in a study of cytomegalovirus exposure and HLA in healthy donors. Overall study findings and caveats: Most TCR sequences proved rare, with some public TCRs found in many donors.

As concerns this clone: Its target is not known.

Among the 90 to 150 subjects of the validation cohort, separate from the approximately 700-subject first cohort, were the donors. V was trimmed by 6 bases and J by 8 bases, leaving 13 bases between them. The CDR3 is 12 amino acids. CDR1 and CDR2 (germline): LGHNA, YNFKEQ. Repertoires were generated with immunoSEQ multiplex PCR, while TCRdb's copy carries only in-frame clones and drops some. The sample has around 150,000 clones, 88% seen once. V usage is TRBV4-2 and J usage is TRBJ1-2; no clear D. The receptor was isolated from a woman aged 18-30 years in good health and CMV-seropositive. Sequenced: PBMCs. CDR3 region: CASSLNRVGYTF. CDR3 nucleotide sequence: TGTGCCAGCAGTCTCAACCGGGTAGGCTACACCTTC.